This T cell receptor (beta chain) was captured in a study of cytomegalovirus exposure and HLA in healthy donors. CDR1 and CDR2 from the germline V gene are MNHEY and SMNVEV (reference sequence). V was clipped by 6 bases and J by 16 bases, with 19 bases between them. The CDR3 is 12 residues long. The primer mix had 60 Vbeta and 13 Jbeta primers. Sequenced by immunoSEQ multiplex PCR; TCRdb stores in-frame clones only, minus some. The data show around 99,000 clones, around 72% seen once. The sequenced material came from PBMCs. The V gene is TRBV27, the J gene TRBJ2-1; possible D gene TRBD1, 7 bases. The receptor comes from a woman aged 40 to 50 in good health and CMV-seropositive. The CDR3: CASSPATGREFF. The CDR3 nucleotides read TGTGCCAGCAGCCCAGCGACAGGGCGGGAATTCTTC.